This section outlines one T cell receptor beta chain sequence together with its context. This record comes from a study of blood T cell repertoires in COVID-19. Study as a whole: Acute-phase and convalescent COVID-19 samples originated in the United States, Italy and Spain. Nucleic acid was either cDNA or gDNA, and it came from T cells, B-cell-depleted T cells, or PBMCs.

Germline V gene sequence: CDR1 KGHSH, CDR2 LQKENI. V lost 4 bases and J lost 3, with 8 bases in between. The CDR3 has 13 amino acids. Sequencing used immunoSEQ multiplex PCR; TCRdb keeps in-frame clones, though not all of them. In the table there are under 2,500 clones, 75% to 90% of which are singletons. Sequenced: peripheral blood. The TCR was taken from a man in his sixties or seventies with active COVID-19. The chain employs TRBV18 and TRBJ2-3; D unresolved. In DNA form, the CDR3 reads TGTGCCAGCTCACGTTCAGTGACAGATACGCAGTATTTT. As protein: CASSRSVTDTQYF.